These 18 T cell receptor beta chains originate from one sample sequenced in a study of CD8+ T cells in alopecia areata. Following RNA extraction, reverse transcription yielded cDNA that acted as the sequencing template. Using immunoSEQ multiplex PCR, the repertoire was profiled, and TCRdb retains in-frame clones only, with some absent. The profile shows fewer than 200,000 clones, just over 65% of them singletons. The source material was CD8+ T cells sorted from blood, sampled at week 0. The receptors derive from a human donor with alopecia areata.

This clone was seen a single time. The CDR3 loop reads CSVGKTGDSSYEQYF. The CDR3 DNA sequence: TGCAGCGTTGGAAAGACGGGAGACTCGTCCTACGAGCAGTACTTC. This chain links TRBV29-1 with TRBJ2-7; D may be TRBD2 (6 bases). CDR3 length: 15 amino acids. Germline loops: CDR1 SQVTM, CDR2 ANQGSEA. The V end was cut by 4 bases, the J end by 1 base, with 17 bases between.

V and J are TRBV5-6 and TRBJ2-5, with 11 bases fitting TRBD2. The germline gives CDR1 SGHDT, CDR2 YYEEEE. CDR3 size: 15 residues. V lost 4 bases to trimming and J lost 6 bases; unmatched junction nucleotides: 8. In DNA form, the CDR3 reads TGTGCCAGCAGCCTAAGACTAGCGGGGAGGAAGACCCAGTACTTC. Translation gives CASSLRLAGRKTQYF.

The rearrangement uses TRBV27 and TRBJ1-5; D is unclear. Germline CDR1 reads MNHEY; CDR2 reads SMNVEV (reference sequence). The CDR3 runs 14 residues. The V end lost 3 bases, the J end lost 1 base, and 7 bases lay between the germline ends. The CDR3 loop reads CASSFGRSNQPQHF. The DNA of the CDR3 is TGTGCCAGCAGTTTTGGGAGAAGCAATCAGCCCCAGCATTTT.

This clone has a single count. V gene TRBV30 combines with J gene TRBJ1-4; D call uncertain. V was cut by 3 bases and J by 7 bases, with 6 bases left in between. The CDR3 has 11 amino acids. Germline V gene lookup returns CDR1 GTSNPN and CDR2 SVGIG (reference sequence). CDR3 sequence reads: CAWRHSEKLFF. The DNA for the CDR3 is TGTGCCTGGAGACACAGTGAAAAACTGTTTTTT.

J is TRBJ1-6 and V is TRBV4-1, with a weak D call TRBD1 (5 bases). CDR1 and CDR2 (germline): MGHRA, YSYEKL. Trimming left V 6 bases short and J 6 bases short, with 9 bases between. CDR3 length: 13 amino acids. CDR3 bases: TGCGCCAGCAGTCAGGGCCTTAATTCACCCCTCCACTTT. This translates into CASSQGLNSPLHF.

This clone was observed a few times. J is TRBJ2-7 and V is TRBV5-1, with 9 nucleotides matching TRBD1. Germline loops: CDR1 SGHRS, CDR2 YFSETQ. The CDR3 extends over 14 amino acids. The trim removed 3 bases at V and 5 bases at J, leaving 6 bases unmatched. The CDR3 nucleotides read TGCGCCAGCAGCTCTGGACAGGGGATCCACGAGCAGTACTTC. It codes for CASSSGQGIHEQYF.

V gene TRBV27 combines with J gene TRBJ1-4; D is possibly TRBD1 (5 bases). The CDR3 sequence is 16 residues long. The germline CDR1 and CDR2 sequences are MNHEY and SMNVEV (reference sequence). Trimming took 5 bases from V and 0 from J, leaving 13 bases between them. In DNA form, the CDR3 reads TGTGCCAGCAGTACCGTTGACAGCACAACTAATGAAAAACTGTTTTTT. Its translation is CASSTVDSTTNEKLFF.

This chain joins TRBV9 and TRBJ2-2; TRBD1 is a possible D gene (5 bases). Trimming stripped 2 bases from V and 6 bases from J, with 14 bases between. In germline, CDR1 is SGDLS, CDR2 YYNGEE. This CDR3 has 15 amino acids. This chain's CDR3 is CASSVSGNRPGELFF. In nucleotides, the CDR3 is TGTGCCAGCAGCGTCTCAGGGAATCGCCCCGGGGAGCTGTTTTTT. Filled out from reference TRBV9 and TRBJ2-2, the complete variable domain reads DSGVTQTPKHLITATGQRVTLRCSPRSGDLSVYWYQQSLDQGLQFLIQYYNGEERAKGNILERFSAQQFPDLHSELNLSSLELGDSALYFCASSVSGNRPGELFFGEGSRLTVL.

This clone was counted only a few times. This rearrangement joins TRBV27 to TRBJ2-1, with TRBD2 identical over 10 bases. V trimming: 11 bases; J trimming: 4 bases; junction bases outside the gene matches: 8. CDR1 and CDR2 (germline): MNHEY, SMNVEV (reference sequence). This CDR3 contains 14 residues. The CDR3 reads CAGGAGGPYNEQFF. The CDR3 DNA follows: TGTGCCGGGGGAGCGGGGGGGCCGTACAATGAGCAGTTCTTC.

The rearrangement links TRBV7-9 to TRBJ2-1; D is unclear. Germline V gives CDR1 SEHNR, CDR2 FQNEAQ (reference sequence). This CDR3 has 12 residues. V gave up 1 base and J gave up 7 bases, with 5 bases separating them. This CDR3 reads CASSLVRNEQFF. CDR3 nucleotides: TGTGCCAGCAGCTTAGTACGGAATGAGCAGTTCTTC.

CDR3 sequence reads: CASSIPGRETQYF. The DNA for the CDR3 is TGTGCCAGTAGTATACCCGGGCGGGAGACCCAGTACTTC. This chain joins TRBV19 and TRBJ2-5, with D hard to call. The CDR3 runs 13 residues. V dropped 2 bases and J dropped 5 bases, with 9 bases sitting between them. Germline values: CDR1 LNHDA, CDR2 SQIVND (reference sequence).

This clone was counted between two and nine times. CDR3 region: CASSPSKYPYEQYF. Here the CDR3 DNA reads TGCGCCAGCAGCCCTTCCAAATACCCCTACGAGCAGTACTTC. The V call is TRBV4-1, the J call TRBJ2-7; D not certain. Trimming took 4 bases from V and 2 from J, leaving 12 bases between them. Per the germline V gene, CDR1 is MGHRA and CDR2 is YSYEKL. The CDR3 contains 14 residues.

This clone was detected a few times. This chain joins TRBV9 and TRBJ1-6, with 8 bases lining up with TRBD1. Germline V CDR1 and CDR2: SGDLS, YYNGEE. V dropped 0 bases and J dropped 9; count of bases not matched to a gene: 5. The CDR3 runs 15 residues. The CDR3 loop is CASSVGGQGGSPLHF. DNA of the CDR3: TGTGCCAGCAGCGTAGGCGGACAGGGCGGTTCACCCCTCCACTTT.

The chain combines TRBV14 with TRBJ2-1; 8 bases agree with TRBD2. The CDR3 sequence is 13 residues long. Germline CDR1 reads SGHDN; CDR2 reads FVKESK. V lost 1 base, J lost 9 bases, and 2 bases stayed unmatched. Written as DNA, the CDR3 is TGTGCCAGCAGCCAAGTGAGCGGGGGTGAGCAGTTCTTC. It specifies CASSQVSGGEQFF.

This chain joins TRBV7-9 and TRBJ2-5; a weak D match, TRBD1 (6 bases). The J call is in doubt because the DNA end fits TRBJ2-7 better. Germline values: CDR1 SEHNR, CDR2 FQNEAQ (reference sequence). This CDR3 comprises 13 residues. CDR3: CASSGDTTLEQYF. The CDR3 nucleotides read TGTGCCAGCAGCGGGGACACCACTCTCGAGCAGTACTTC.

The chain couples TRBV7-9 to TRBJ2-1; 7 bases match TRBD1. After removal of 3 bases from V and 5 bases from J, the junction contained 16 bases not matched to a gene. The CDR3 extends over 18 amino acids. Germline-derived CDR1 and CDR2 are SEHNR and FQNEAQ (reference sequence). CDR3 residues: CASSFFPVTDRRNNEQFF. The CDR3 nucleotides are TGTGCCAGCAGCTTTTTTCCGGTTACGGACAGGCGGAACAATGAGCAGTTCTTC.

CDR3 residues: CASSYGWRETQYF. DNA of the CDR3: TGTGCCAGCAGTTACGGCTGGAGGGAGACCCAGTACTTC. The rearrangement links TRBV6-5 to TRBJ2-5; D might be TRBD2 (5 bases). There are 13 residues in the CDR3. V shed 2 bases and J shed 5 bases, with 9 bases lying between them. The germline CDR1 and CDR2 sequences are MNHEY and SVGAGI.

In its sample, this clone was seen a few times. This rearrangement joins TRBV27 to TRBJ1-5; D gene ambiguous. The CDR3 sequence is 16 residues long. Germline lookup yields CDR1 MNHEY and CDR2 SMNVEV (reference sequence). Trimming removed 6 bases at V and 3 bases at J, with 18 bases between. The CDR3 sequence: CASSPRPLRNNQPQHF. The CDR3, as DNA: TGTGCCAGCAGCCCTCGGCCTCTAAGGAACAATCAGCCCCAGCATTTT.